This T cell receptor beta chain was captured in a study of shared clonotypes between healthy human individuals. Of note for this clone: As yet, its antigen is unknown.

The study's findings and limits: Only blood was sampled; tissue repertoires likely differ.

Produced via immunoSEQ multiplex PCR; TCRdb's table is partial and in-frame only. The sample yields 1,500,000 or so clones, just under 99% seen once. V was trimmed by 1 base and J by 0 bases, leaving 4 bases between them. The CDR3 contains 13 residues. The germline gives CDR1 SGHAT, CDR2 FQDESV (reference sequence). The receptor comes from a man aged 25 to 40 in good health. Sequenced: naive CD4+ T cells sorted from blood. The subset: CD45RA+ positively selected. This chain connects TRBV11-1 to TRBJ2-7, with D hard to call. The CDR3 region has the DNA TGTGCCAGCAGCTTAGTACCCTCCTACGAGCAGTACTTC. Translating gives CASSLVPSYEQYF.